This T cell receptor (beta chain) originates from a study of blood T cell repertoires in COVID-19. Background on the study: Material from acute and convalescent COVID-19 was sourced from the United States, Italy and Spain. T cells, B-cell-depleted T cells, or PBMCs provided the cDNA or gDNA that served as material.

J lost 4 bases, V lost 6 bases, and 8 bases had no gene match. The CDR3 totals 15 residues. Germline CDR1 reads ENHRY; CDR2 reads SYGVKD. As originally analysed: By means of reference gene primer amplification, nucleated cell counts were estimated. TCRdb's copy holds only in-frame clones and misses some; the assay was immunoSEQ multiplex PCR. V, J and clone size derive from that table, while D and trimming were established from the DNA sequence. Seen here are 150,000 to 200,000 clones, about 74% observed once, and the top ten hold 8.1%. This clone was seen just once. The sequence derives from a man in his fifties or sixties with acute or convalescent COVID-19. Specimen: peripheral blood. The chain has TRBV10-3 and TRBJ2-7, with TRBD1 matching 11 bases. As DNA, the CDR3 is TGTGCCATCAGGGGGGACAGGGGGAAGGAGTACGAGCAGTACTTC. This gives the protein CAIRGDRGKEYEQYF.